A selection of T cell receptor beta chains follows, all from one sample in a study of spatial heterogeneity in lung cancer. TCRdb passed the 5' RACE reads through MiXCR, listing each CDR3 protein once. The table includes 40,000 to 55,000 distinct CDR3 sequences, approximately 13% detected once. Sequenced here: PBMCs, sampled at surgery. The receptors were gathered from a male donor with early-stage non-small cell lung cancer. The conserved cysteine and the conserved F or W are not part of the CDR3 here.

V,CDR3
TRBV5-1,ASSLTTRGEQF
TRBV5-1,ASSLGSGAPNEQF
TRBV28,ASSYKQGPVTYEQY
TRBV7-2,ASSSGLAGEETQY
TRBV20-1,SAPKTGYGYT
TRBV28,ASSSGGGGQPQH
TRBV7-9,ASRTDRAGGNTIY
TRBV10-2,ASSDGGLSSYNEQF
TRBV3-1,ASSRTSRGDTQY
TRBV5-1,ASSFEGGTGELF
TRBV11-2,ASSFRQMQETQY
TRBV24-1,ATSDPRDANYEQY
TRBV7-2,ASSLGGLAGPPQGIQY
TRBV4-2,ASSREGRNPYEQY
TRBV5-1,ASSPGLAGADTQY
TRBV7-9,ASSGRENYNSPLH
TRBV5-1,ASSLEPGGSAPLH
TRBV7-9,ASGPRARGGYT
TRBV7-9,ASSSGGELF
TRBV5-1,ASSGSTGGSGEQY
TRBV9,ASSVGDQNQPQH
TRBV29-1,SVVGTEGYT
TRBV6-2/TRBV6-3,ASNQQGGGNQPQH
TRBV27,ASSSRQGNTEAF
TRBV18,ASSPSLAGEQY
TRBV20-1,SAGRYT
TRBV11-2,ASSSRTGLNQPQH
TRBV18,ASSPWDSSTEAF
TRBV6-1,ASSDGGYSNQPQH
TRBV5-1,ASSSGPNSPLH
TRBV30,AWTPGQGPYEQY
TRBV9,ASSVARDTSYEQY
TRBV3-1,ASSHAGGPHEQF
TRBV7-9,ASSYSGSPQDTQY
TRBV7-9,ASSLLGYEQY
TRBV7-9,ASSSSPTYEQY
TRBV6-6,ASSQTDRGVTEAF
TRBV5-1,ASAERKRSGANVLT
TRBV5-1,ASSLRGGNEKLF
TRBV5-4,ASSPGLAGFNEQF
TRBV20-1,SASAGVRGTIY
TRBV7-8,ASSLIRQETQY
TRBV6-5,ASSSSGARSPLH
TRBV28,ASSPAQGTLVYEQY
TRBV20-1,SATQTPGSQETQY
TRBV2,ATGQLQPNEQY
TRBV12-3/TRBV12-4,ASSSPGKAQPQH
TRBV14,ASSFSGWRNEQF
TRBV28,ASSSAGRRGGETQY
TRBV6-5,ASSYGAWNTEAF
TRBV5-1,ASSVDPSGEKLF
TRBV19,AHPRAPGSSGANVLT
TRBV18,ASSQDTNTEAF
TRBV29-1,SVGAVGGEQF